A single sample is the source of the 8 T cell receptor beta chains below, sequenced in a study of cytomegalovirus exposure and HLA in healthy donors. Amplification used 60 Vbeta primers and 13 Jbeta primers. Generated by immunoSEQ multiplex PCR, the TCRdb table keeps only in-frame clones and is missing some. The data show around 300,000 clones, roughly four fifths seen once. Sequencing was carried out using PBMCs. These receptors were obtained from a middle-aged woman in good health and CMV-seropositive.

As DNA, the CDR3 is TGTGCCAGCAGCCAAGGGACAGGATATGGCTACACCTTC. Translation gives CASSQGTGYGYTF. The chain joins TRBV14 to TRBJ1-2, with TRBD1 matching over 7 bases. CDR1 and CDR2 from the germline V gene are SGHDN and FVKESK. CDR3 size: 13 residues. V lost 1 base to trimming and J lost 5 bases; unmatched junction nucleotides: 1.

CDR3 DNA: TGTGCCAGCAGTGAGTCAGGAAGGCCCCAGCATTTT. Encoded protein: CASSESGRPQHF. The chain combines TRBV2 with TRBJ1-5; D remains ambiguous. Germline CDR1 reads SNHLY; CDR2 reads FYNNEI. This CDR3 is built from 12 residues. With 3 bases removed from V and 9 bases from J, the gap between germline ends came to 9 bases.

This rearrangement joins TRBV29-1 to TRBJ1-2; D is perhaps TRBD1 (6 bases). This CDR3 contains 18 residues. Trimming pared 0 bases from V and 2 bases from J, leaving 22 bases between. Germline V gene lookup returns CDR1 SQVTM and CDR2 ANQGSEA. CDR3: CSVEDPLKFTGYNYGYTF. Written as DNA, the CDR3 is TGCAGCGTTGAAGATCCTCTAAAGTTTACAGGGTACAACTATGGCTACACCTTC.

The chain combines TRBV19 with TRBJ1-1; TRBD1 might be the D (6 bases). The CDR3 totals 17 residues. Trimming took off 5 bases at V and 0 bases at J, with 19 bases between the two ends. Per the germline V gene, CDR1 is LNHDA and CDR2 is SQIVND (reference sequence). CDR3 in DNA: TGTGCCAGTAGTGCAATCCAGGGGTTAGACATGAACACTGAAGCTTTCTTT. It translates to CASSAIQGLDMNTEAFF.

The chain employs TRBV30 and TRBJ2-1, with TRBD1 as a possible D gene (6 bases). Trimming took off 2 bases at V and 1 base at J, with 24 bases between the two ends. CDR1 is GTSNPN and CDR2 is SVGIG in the germline V gene (reference sequence). This CDR3 is built from 19 residues. The CDR3 nucleotides read TGTGCCTGGAGTCGCACATCCCTACAGGGAATCCCATCCTACAATGAGCAGTTCTTC. Amino acid sequence: CAWSRTSLQGIPSYNEQFF.

In its sample, this clone was seen a few times. The genes are TRBV11-2 and TRBJ2-1; D is uncertain. Germline V gives CDR1 SGHAT, CDR2 FQNNGV. The CDR3 spans 13 residues. V lost 0 bases, J lost 12 bases, and 12 bases lay in between. CDR3 nucleotides: TGTGCCAGCAGCTTAGACGAGGCTGGTGGGCAGTTCTTC. It yields the protein CASSLDEAGGQFF.

V gene TRBV7-9 combines with J gene TRBJ2-7, with 7 positions matching TRBD2. This CDR3 contains 15 residues. After removal of 5 bases from V and 4 bases from J, the junction contained 11 bases not matched to a gene. Looked up from germline, CDR1 is SEHNR and CDR2 is FQNEAQ (reference sequence). Written as DNA, the CDR3 is TGTGCCAGCAGCCCAGGGAGGGGACCTCCTTACGAGCAGTACTTC. Amino acid sequence: CASSPGRGPPYEQYF.

The V and J genes are TRBV30 and TRBJ2-1; weak D call: TRBD2 (6 bases). With 8 bases removed from V and 8 bases from J, the gap between germline ends came to 16 bases. CDR1 and CDR2 from the germline V gene are GTSNPN and SVGIG (reference sequence). This CDR3 has 12 residues. The CDR3 reads CALRASAYEQFF. CDR3 DNA: TGTGCCCTCAGGGCTAGCGCGTATGAGCAGTTCTTC.